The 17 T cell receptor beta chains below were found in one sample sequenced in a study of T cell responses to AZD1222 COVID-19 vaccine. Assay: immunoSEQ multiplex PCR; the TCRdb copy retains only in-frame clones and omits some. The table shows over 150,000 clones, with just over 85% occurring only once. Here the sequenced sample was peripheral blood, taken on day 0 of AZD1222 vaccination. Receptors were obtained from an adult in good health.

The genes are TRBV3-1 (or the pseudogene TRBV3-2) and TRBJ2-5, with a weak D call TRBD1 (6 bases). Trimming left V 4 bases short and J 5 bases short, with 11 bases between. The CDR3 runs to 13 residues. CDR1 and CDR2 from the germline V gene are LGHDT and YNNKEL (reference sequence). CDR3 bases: TGTGCCAGCAGCCCCAGTGGACAGGAGACCCAGTACTTC. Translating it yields CASSPSGQETQYF.

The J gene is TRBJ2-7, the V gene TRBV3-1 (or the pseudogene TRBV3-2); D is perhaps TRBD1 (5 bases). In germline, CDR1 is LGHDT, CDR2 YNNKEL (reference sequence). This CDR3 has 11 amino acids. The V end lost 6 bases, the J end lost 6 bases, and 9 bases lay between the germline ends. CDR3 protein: CASRDISEQYF. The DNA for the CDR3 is TGTGCCAGCAGGGACATATCCGAGCAGTACTTC.

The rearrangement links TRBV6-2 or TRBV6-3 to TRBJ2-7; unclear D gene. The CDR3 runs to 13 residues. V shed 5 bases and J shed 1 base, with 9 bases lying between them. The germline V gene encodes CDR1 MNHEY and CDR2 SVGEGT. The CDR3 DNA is TGTGCCAGCAGTAACCGACGGTCCTACGAGCAGTACTTC. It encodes CASSNRRSYEQYF.

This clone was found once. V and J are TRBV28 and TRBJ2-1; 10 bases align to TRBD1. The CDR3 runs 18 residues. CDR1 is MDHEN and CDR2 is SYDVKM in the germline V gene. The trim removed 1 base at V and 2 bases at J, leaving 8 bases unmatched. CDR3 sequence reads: CASSLYYPGTGAYNEQFF. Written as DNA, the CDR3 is TGTGCCAGCAGTTTATATTACCCCGGGACAGGGGCCTACAATGAGCAGTTCTTC.

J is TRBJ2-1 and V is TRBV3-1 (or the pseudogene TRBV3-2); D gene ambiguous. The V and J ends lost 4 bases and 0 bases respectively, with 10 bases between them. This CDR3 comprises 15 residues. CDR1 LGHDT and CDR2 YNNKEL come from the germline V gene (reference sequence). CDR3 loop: CASSRDGSSYNEQFF. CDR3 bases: TGTGCCAGCAGCCGTGACGGAAGCTCCTACAATGAGCAGTTCTTC.

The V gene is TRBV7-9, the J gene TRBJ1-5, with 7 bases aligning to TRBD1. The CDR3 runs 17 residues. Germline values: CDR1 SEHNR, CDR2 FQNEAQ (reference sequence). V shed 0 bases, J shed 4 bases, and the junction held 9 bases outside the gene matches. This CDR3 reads CASSLASAGTENQPQHF. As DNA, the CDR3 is TGTGCCAGCAGCTTAGCCTCCGCCGGGACAGAGAATCAGCCCCAGCATTTT.

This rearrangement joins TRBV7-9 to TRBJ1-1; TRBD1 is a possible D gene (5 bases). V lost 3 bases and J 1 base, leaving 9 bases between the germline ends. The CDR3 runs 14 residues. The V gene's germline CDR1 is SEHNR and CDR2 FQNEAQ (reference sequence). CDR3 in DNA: TGTGCCAGCAGCTTTTCCAGGGAGAACACTGAAGCTTTCTTT. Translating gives CASSFSRENTEAFF.

CDR3 coding DNA: TGTGCCAGCAGGAAGGAAGTCTCTGGAAACACCATATATTTT. It specifies CASRKEVSGNTIYF. The chain uses TRBV6-5 and TRBJ1-3, with D unclear. V lost 6 bases, J lost 0 bases, and 9 bases lay in between. The germline V gene encodes CDR1 MNHEY and CDR2 SVGAGI. The CDR3 loop spans 14 amino acids.

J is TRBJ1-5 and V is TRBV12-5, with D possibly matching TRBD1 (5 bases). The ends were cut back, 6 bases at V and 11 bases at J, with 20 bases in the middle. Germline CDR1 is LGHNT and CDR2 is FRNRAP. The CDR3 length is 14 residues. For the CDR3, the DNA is TGTGCTAGTGGCCCGGGCCGGGGCTCTACGGCCCAGCATTTT. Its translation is CASGPGRGSTAQHF.

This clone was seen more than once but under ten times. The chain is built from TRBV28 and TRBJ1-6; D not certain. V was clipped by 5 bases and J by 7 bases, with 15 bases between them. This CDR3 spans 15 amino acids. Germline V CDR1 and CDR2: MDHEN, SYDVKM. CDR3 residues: CASSPFWGENSPLHF. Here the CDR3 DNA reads TGTGCCAGCAGTCCCTTCTGGGGTGAAAATTCACCCCTCCACTTT.

CDR3 sequence (DNA): TGCAGCGTGGTGACTAGCGGGGGGCCCTCCCCCTACGAGCAGTACTTC. Translation: CSVVTSGGPSPYEQYF. The chain has TRBV29-1 and TRBJ2-7; 13 bases match TRBD2. This CDR3 spans 16 amino acids. With V trimmed by 6 bases and J by 2 bases, 10 bases remained unmatched. Germline V gene data show CDR1 as SQVTM and CDR2 as ANQGSEA.

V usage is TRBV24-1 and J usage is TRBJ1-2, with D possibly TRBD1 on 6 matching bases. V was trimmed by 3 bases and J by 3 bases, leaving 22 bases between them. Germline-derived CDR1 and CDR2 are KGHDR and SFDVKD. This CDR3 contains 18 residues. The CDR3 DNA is TGTGCCACCAGTGATCGGTTCCAGGGGCCGGGGCACTACTATGGCTACACCTTC. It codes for CATSDRFQGPGHYYGYTF.

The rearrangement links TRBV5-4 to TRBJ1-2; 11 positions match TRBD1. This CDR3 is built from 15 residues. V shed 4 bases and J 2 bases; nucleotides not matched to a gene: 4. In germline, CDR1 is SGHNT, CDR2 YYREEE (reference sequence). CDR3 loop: CASSPGQGANYGYTF. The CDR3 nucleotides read TGTGCCAGCAGCCCTGGACAGGGGGCCAACTATGGCTACACCTTC.

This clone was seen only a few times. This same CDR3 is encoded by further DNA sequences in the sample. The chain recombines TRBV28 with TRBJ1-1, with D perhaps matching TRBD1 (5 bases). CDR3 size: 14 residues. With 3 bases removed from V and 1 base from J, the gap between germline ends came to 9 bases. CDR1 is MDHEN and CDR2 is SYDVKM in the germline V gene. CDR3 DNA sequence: TGTGCCAGCAGTTTGTCTAGGGGGAACACTGAAGCTTTCTTT. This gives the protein CASSLSRGNTEAFF.

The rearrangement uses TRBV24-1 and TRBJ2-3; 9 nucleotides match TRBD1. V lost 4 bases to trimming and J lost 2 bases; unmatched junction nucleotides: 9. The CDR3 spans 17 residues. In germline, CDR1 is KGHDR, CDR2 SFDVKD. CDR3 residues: CATSESRTGASTDTQYF. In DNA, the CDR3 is TGTGCCACCAGTGAATCTCGGACAGGGGCGTCCACAGATACGCAGTATTTT.

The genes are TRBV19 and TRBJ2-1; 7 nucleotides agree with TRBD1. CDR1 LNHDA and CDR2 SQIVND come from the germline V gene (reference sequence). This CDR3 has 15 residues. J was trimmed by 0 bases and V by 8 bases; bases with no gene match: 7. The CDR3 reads CASANRDSSYNEQFF. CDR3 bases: TGTGCCAGTGCCAACAGGGACAGCTCCTACAATGAGCAGTTCTTC.

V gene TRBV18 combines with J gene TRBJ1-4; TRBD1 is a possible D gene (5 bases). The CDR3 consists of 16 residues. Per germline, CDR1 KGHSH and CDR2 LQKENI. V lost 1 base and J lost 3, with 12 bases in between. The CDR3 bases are TGTGCCAGCTCACCACGTCAAGGGACCCCTAATGAAAAACTGTTTTTT. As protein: CASSPRQGTPNEKLFF.